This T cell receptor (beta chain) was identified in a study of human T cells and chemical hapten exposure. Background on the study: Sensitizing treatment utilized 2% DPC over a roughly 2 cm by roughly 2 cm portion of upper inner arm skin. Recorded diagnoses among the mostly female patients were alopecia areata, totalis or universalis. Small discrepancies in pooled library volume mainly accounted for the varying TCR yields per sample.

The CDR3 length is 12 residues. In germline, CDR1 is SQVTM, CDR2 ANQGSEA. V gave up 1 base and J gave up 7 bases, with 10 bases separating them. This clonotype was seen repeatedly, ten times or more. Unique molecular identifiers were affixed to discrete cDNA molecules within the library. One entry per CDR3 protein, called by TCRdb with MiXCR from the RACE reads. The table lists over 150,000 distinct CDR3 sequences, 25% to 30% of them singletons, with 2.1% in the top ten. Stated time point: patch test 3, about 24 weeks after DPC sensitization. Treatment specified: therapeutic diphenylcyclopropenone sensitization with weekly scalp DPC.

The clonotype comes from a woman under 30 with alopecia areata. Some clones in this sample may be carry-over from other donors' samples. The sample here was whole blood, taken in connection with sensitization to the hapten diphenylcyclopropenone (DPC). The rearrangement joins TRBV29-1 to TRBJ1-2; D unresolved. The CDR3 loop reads CSVEGYGGGYTF. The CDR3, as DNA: TGCAGCGTTGAAGGGTACGGTGGTGGCTACACCTTC.